These 18 T cell receptor beta chains were all obtained from the same sample, sequenced in a study of human T cells and chemical hapten exposure. Time point indicated: pre-sensitization, week 0. Treatment meaning: therapeutic diphenylcyclopropenone sensitization with weekly scalp DPC. Each CDR3 protein gets one entry after TCRdb re-called the RACE reads with MiXCR. The sample lists around 120,000 distinct CDR3 sequences, approximately 15% occurring once. The sequences come from whole blood, collected in connection with sensitization to the hapten diphenylcyclopropenone (DPC). The source is a woman between 18 and 30 years old with alopecia areata. Some clones in this sample may be carry-over from other donors' samples.

The V gene is TRBV11-1, the J gene TRBJ2-7; 8 bases are shared with TRBD1. After removal of 3 bases from V and 3 bases from J, the junction contained 7 bases not matched to a gene. Germline V CDR1 and CDR2: SGHAT, FQDESV (reference sequence). This CDR3 region has 15 residues. CDR3 DNA: TGTGCCAGCAGCTTGGACCGGGACAGGTACTACGAGCAGTACTTC. This codes for CASSLDRDRYYEQYF.

This rearrangement joins TRBV7-2 to TRBJ2-3; tentative D call: TRBD1 (5 bases). Germline CDR1 is SGHTA and CDR2 is FQGNSA. The CDR3 spans 14 residues. Trimming took 4 bases from V and 2 from J, leaving 10 bases between them. The CDR3, as DNA: TGTGCCAGCAGCTCCCCGACAGTCACAGATACGCAGTATTTT. It translates to CASSSPTVTDTQYF.

This clonotype was picked up a small number of times. The V gene is TRBV6-6, the J gene TRBJ2-5, with D perhaps matching TRBD1 or TRBD2 (6 bases each). This CDR3 comprises 15 residues. Germline CDR1 MNHNY, CDR2 SVGAGI (reference sequence). V was clipped by 2 bases and J by 1 base, with 11 bases between them. Here the CDR3 DNA reads TGTGCCAGCAGTTACAGTCGGGGGCCCCAAGAGACCCAGTACTTC. Residues: CASSYSRGPQETQYF.

With regard to this clonotype: A read error may explain this, as a much larger clone is one base away. The chain uses TRBV6-2 or TRBV6-3 and TRBJ2-2; 9 nucleotides agree with TRBD2. Germline assignment: CDR1 MNHEY and CDR2 SVGEGT. The CDR3 is 15 residues long. In DNA, the CDR3 is TGTGCCAACAGTTTAGCGGGGGCGAACACCGGGGAGCTGTTTTTT. Protein product: CANSLAGANTGELFF.

Only a few counts were recorded for this clonotype. V usage is TRBV25-1 and J usage is TRBJ2-7; D is undetermined. The CDR3 consists of 16 residues. Trimming took off 2 bases at V and 2 bases at J, with 16 bases between the two ends. Germline V gene sequence: CDR1 MGHDK, CDR2 SYGVNS. The CDR3 spells CASSEGFAGPPYEQYF. Written as DNA, the CDR3 is TGTGCCAGCAGTGAAGGTTTCGCAGGTCCCCCCTACGAGCAGTACTTC.

This clonotype was seen more than once but under ten times. The CDR3 loop reads CASRRGQGFGNTIYF. Here the CDR3 DNA reads TGTGCCAGCAGGAGGGGACAGGGATTCGGAAACACCATATATTTT. This chain uses TRBV6-5 with TRBJ1-3; 9 bases map to TRBD1. Germline lookup yields CDR1 MNHEY and CDR2 SVGAGI. Trimming cost V 6 bases and J 4 bases; bases outside gene matches: 7. The length of the CDR3 is 15 residues.

The chain carries TRBV11-2 and TRBJ1-6; the D is unclear. The CDR3 is made up of 16 amino acids. Germline V CDR1 and CDR2: SGHAT, FQNNGV. The V and J ends lost 2 bases and 7 bases respectively, with 15 bases between them. The CDR3 sequence: CASSLSGMWINSPLHF. The CDR3 nucleotides are TGTGCCAGCAGCTTATCTGGCATGTGGATAAATTCACCCCTCCACTTT.

V and J are TRBV6-1 and TRBJ1-6; 7 bases match TRBD1. V was clipped by 2 bases and J by 3 bases; unmatched bases: 7. The CDR3 has 17 residues. Germline V gives CDR1 MNHNS, CDR2 SASEGT. CDR3 nucleotides: TGTGCCAGCAGTGAAATTCAGAGGGGGCTCTATAATTCACCCCTCCACTTT. This encodes CASSEIQRGLYNSPLHF.

The chain recombines TRBV7-8 with TRBJ1-1; D ambiguous. The V end was cut by 7 bases, the J end by 4 bases, with 7 bases between. This CDR3 is 11 amino acids long. Germline V CDR1 and CDR2: SGHVS, FQNEAQ. CDR3 sequence reads: CASTKVTEAFF. The CDR3 DNA follows: TGTGCCAGCACTAAGGTCACTGAAGCTTTCTTT.

For this clonotype: One end of the junction varies from germline; a read error may be responsible. The chain joins TRBV2 to TRBJ2-3, with D hard to call. Germline-derived CDR1 and CDR2 are SNHLY and FYNNEI. This CDR3 contains 17 residues. The CDR3 sequence is CASCEVFRSEGTDTQYF. Written as DNA, the CDR3 is TGTGCCAGCTGTGAAGTCTTCCGGAGCGAGGGCACAGATACGCAGTATTTT.

This clonotype has a handful of counts. The rearrangement joins TRBV12-3 or TRBV12-4 to TRBJ1-2; 9 nucleotides match TRBD1. CDR3 size: 11 residues. With 5 bases clipped from V and 13 bases from J, the junction kept 5 bases outside the gene matches. The CDR3 spells CASSRGTGTTF. The CDR3, as DNA: TGTGCCAGCAGTCGCGGGACAGGGACCACCTTC.

The chain carries TRBV20-1 and TRBJ2-3, with D uncertain. Germline CDR1 and CDR2: DFQATT and SNEGSKA (reference sequence). Trimming stripped 2 bases from V and 4 bases from J, with 4 bases between. The CDR3 runs to 11 residues. DNA of the CDR3: TGCAGTGCTAGAAAGGCAGATACGCAGTATTTT. Amino acid sequence: CSARKADTQYF.

In this sample, this clonotype turned up a few times. V usage is TRBV27 and J usage is TRBJ1-6; TRBD1 is a possible D gene (6 bases). Between the trimmed V and J ends, which lost 5 bases and 5 bases, there was a span of 13 bases. Germline values: CDR1 MNHEY, CDR2 SMNVEV (reference sequence). CDR3 length: 15 amino acids. The CDR3 coding sequence is TGTGCCAGCAGTGAAAGGGGGGGGAATAATTCACCCCTCCACTTT. The encoded protein is CASSERGGNNSPLHF.

Only a few counts were recorded for this clonotype. The chain carries TRBV12-3 or TRBV12-4 and TRBJ2-2, with a possible D match to TRBD2 (6 bases). The CDR3 length is 16 residues. Deletions cut 7 bases from V and 6 bases from J, with 21 bases between. This chain's CDR3 is CASNNPGLQGSGELFF. The DNA for the CDR3 is TGTGCCAGCAATAATCCGGGACTCCAAGGGTCCGGGGAGCTGTTTTTT.

The chain links TRBV29-1 to TRBJ1-3, with TRBD1 matching over 7 bases. Germline V CDR1 and CDR2: SQVTM, ANQGSEA. The CDR3 has 13 residues. The junction had 7 bases not matched to a gene; V was cut back by 7 bases and J by 4 bases. The CDR3 loop reads CSARDRAGNTIYF. The CDR3 DNA follows: TGCAGCGCGAGGGACAGAGCCGGAAACACCATATATTTT.

The sample holds one count of this clonotype. The chain uses TRBV3-1 and TRBJ2-7; TRBD1 is a possible D gene (6 bases). The CDR3 has 15 amino acids. CDR1 is LGHDT and CDR2 is YNNKEL in the germline V gene (reference sequence). Trimming shortened V by 0 bases and J by 5 bases, and 14 bases separated the two germline ends. CDR3 sequence: CASSQDRHREDEQYF. The CDR3 nucleotides read TGTGCCAGCAGCCAAGATCGGCACAGGGAAGACGAGCAGTACTTC.

This clonotype was recorded at least ten times. CDR3 nucleotides: TGTGCCAGCTCACCGCGAATTTACAGGGACACCGGGGAGCTGTTTTTT. Translated: CASSPRIYRDTGELFF. J is TRBJ2-2 and V is TRBV18; tentative D call: TRBD1 (6 bases). The CDR3 sequence is 16 residues long. Trimming took 3 bases from V and 3 from J, leaving 14 bases between them. From germline, CDR1 is KGHSH and CDR2 LQKENI.

This clonotype showed up many times. V gene TRBV6-2 or TRBV6-3 combines with J gene TRBJ2-1, with 7 positions matching TRBD1. The germline CDR1 and CDR2 sequences are MNHEY and SVGEGT. V lost 6 bases, J lost 6 bases, and 5 bases stayed unmatched. The CDR3 runs to 13 residues. The CDR3 reads CASRLPGGNEQFF. The CDR3 coding sequence is TGTGCCAGCAGACTGCCAGGGGGCAATGAGCAGTTCTTC.